The 10 T cell receptor beta chains below come from one sample, sequenced in a study of identical twins. A single record per CDR3 protein comes from TCRdb applying MiXCR to the 5' RACE reads. The sample gives hundreds of thousands of distinct CDR3 sequences, 5.5% to 7.5% of which show up once; roughly 1.8% is in the top ten. Sequencing input: naive T cells sorted from blood. The receptors originated from a man between 18 and 35 years old in good health.

J is TRBJ1-5 and V is TRBV20-1, with TRBD1 matching over 8 bases. CDR3 length equals 14 residues. Trimming took 1 base from V and 6 from J; bases not matched to a gene: 5. CDR1 and CDR2 (germline): DFQATT, SNEGSKA (reference sequence). The CDR3 sequence: CSARGGQGGQPQHF. The CDR3 DNA sequence: TGCAGTGCTAGAGGAGGACAGGGTGGTCAGCCCCAGCATTTT.

This clonotype was counted ten times or more. CDR3 DNA: TGTGCCAGCAGCCAGGGACAGGGGGGCTACAATGAGCAGTTCTTC. As protein: CASSQGQGGYNEQFF. The rearrangement uses TRBV4-2 and TRBJ2-1; 11 positions agree with TRBD1. Germline CDR1 LGHNA, CDR2 YNFKEQ. V lost 3 bases and J lost 3; bases outside the gene matches: 1. This CDR3 is built from 15 residues.

This clonotype was detected only a few times. This chain uses TRBV5-5 with TRBJ2-7; D may be TRBD2 (6 bases). V shed 4 bases and J shed 6 bases, with 17 bases lying between them. The CDR3 runs to 14 residues. From germline, CDR1 is SGHKS and CDR2 YYEKEE (reference sequence). CDR3 in DNA: TGTGCCAGCAGCCACGGACCAAGCGGGTCCGAGCAGTACGTC. It specifies CASSHGPSGSEQYV.

The chain combines TRBV11-3 with TRBJ1-1, with TRBD1 as a possible D gene (6 bases). This CDR3 is built from 14 residues. V lost 4 bases and J 1 base, leaving 10 bases between the germline ends. Germline CDR1 is SGHNT and CDR2 is YENEEA. CDR3 sequence: CASSSDRPNTEAFF. Here the CDR3 DNA reads TGTGCCAGCAGCTCCGACAGGCCGAACACTGAAGCTTTCTTT.

This clonotype was found many times. An end of the junction differs from the germline gene, which may be a read error. The rearrangement links TRBV6-4 to TRBJ1-1; D gene uncertain. The CDR3 is 11 amino acids. Germline CDR1 MRHNA, CDR2 SNTAGT. The CDR3 nucleotides read TGTGCCAGCAGTCCCGAGAGGCCGAAGAGGTTT. Translated: CASSPERPKRF.

This clonotype was observed many times. The genes are TRBV15 and TRBJ2-1; 7 bases agree with TRBD1. This CDR3 contains 15 residues. The germline V gene has CDR1 LNHNV and CDR2 YYDKDF (reference sequence). J gave up 5 bases and V 1 base, and 5 bases lay outside the gene matches. CDR3 nucleotide sequence: TGTGCCACCAGCAGAGTTGGCCAGGGGGACAATGAGCAGTTCTTC. Protein: CATSRVGQGDNEQFF.

At least ten counts were recorded for this clonotype. The chain carries TRBV28 and TRBJ2-7; D is unresolved. Trimming shortened V by 3 bases and J by 10 bases, and 10 bases separated the two germline ends. This CDR3 spans 11 amino acids. Germline CDR1 MDHEN, CDR2 SYDVKM. Here the CDR3 DNA reads TGTGCCAGCAGTTTGGGCCAACTTCAGTACTTC. Translation: CASSLGQLQYF.

This clonotype was recorded at least ten times. V usage is TRBV5-1 and J usage is TRBJ1-1; TRBD1 agrees at 7 bases. Trimming took 3 bases from V and 6 from J; bases not matched to a gene: 8. The CDR3 is 14 residues long. Germline CDR1 reads SGHRS; CDR2 reads YFSETQ. The CDR3 protein is CASSSTGTTAEAFF. The CDR3 bases are TGCGCCAGCAGCTCGACAGGGACAACCGCTGAAGCTTTCTTT.

J is TRBJ2-1 and V is TRBV15, with D unresolved. The CDR3 has 14 amino acids. The germline CDR1 and CDR2 sequences are LNHNV and YYDKDF (reference sequence). The germline V and J ends were trimmed by 4 bases and 8 bases, with 15 bases remaining between them. The CDR3 reads CATSNRYRSDEQFF. The CDR3 bases are TGTGCCACCAGCAATCGGTACAGATCCGATGAGCAGTTCTTC. Together with reference TRBV15 and TRBJ2-1, the CDR3 gives the full variable domain: DAMVIQNPRYQVTQFGKPVTLSCSQTLNHNVMYWYQQKSSQAPKLLFHYYDKDFNNEADTPDNFQSRRPNTSFCFLDIRSPGLGDTAMYLCATSNRYRSDEQFFGPGTRLTVL.

This chain joins TRBV20-1 and TRBJ2-7, with 7 bases that match TRBD1. CDR1 is DFQATT, CDR2 SNEGSKA, per germline (reference sequence). The length of the CDR3 is 14 residues. J gave up 0 bases and V 3 bases, and 5 bases lay outside the gene matches. CDR3 bases: TGCAGTGCTAGTCCGACAGGGAACTCCTACGAGCAGTACTTC. Protein: CSASPTGNSYEQYF.